The 26 T cell receptor beta chains listed next were all sequenced from one sample in a study of radiotherapy plus CTLA-4 blockade in lung cancer. Repertoires were generated with immunoSEQ multiplex PCR, while TCRdb's copy carries only in-frame clones and drops some. The data contain some 49,000 clones, 85% of them seen just once; the ten biggest clones take up 25% to 35%. This material consisted of peripheral blood, taken from a patient treated with radiotherapy plus ipilimumab. Source of these receptors: a human donor with non-small cell lung cancer whose response to radiotherapy plus ipilimumab could not be evaluated.

This chain uses TRBV18 with TRBJ2-7; tentative D call: TRBD2 (6 bases). This CDR3 contains 15 residues. Germline V gives CDR1 KGHSH, CDR2 LQKENI. V lost 3 bases to trimming and J lost 1 base, with 13 bases between them. CDR3 sequence: CASSPQPGGSYEQYF. Written as DNA, the CDR3 is TGTGCCAGCTCACCCCAGCCCGGGGGATCCTACGAGCAGTACTTC.

The V call is TRBV27, the J call TRBJ1-5; 10 nucleotides line up with TRBD1. This CDR3 comprises 13 residues. V shed 8 bases, J shed 5 bases, and the junction held 3 bases outside the gene matches. Germline CDR1 reads MNHEY; CDR2 reads SMNVEV (reference sequence). The chain's CDR3 is CASGDRGDQPQHF. In DNA form, the CDR3 reads TGTGCCAGCGGGGACAGGGGAGATCAGCCCCAGCATTTT.

CDR3 sequence: CASRDSRAPEQYF. CDR3 in DNA: TGTGCCAGCAGAGATTCCAGGGCTCCCGAGCAGTACTTC. The chain carries TRBV6-6 and TRBJ2-7; a possible D gene is TRBD1 (5 bases). Trimming stripped 6 bases from V and 6 bases from J, with 15 bases between. This CDR3 comprises 13 residues. Germline-derived CDR1 and CDR2 are MNHNY and SVGAGI (reference sequence).

This clone has only a few counts. The chain links TRBV5-1 to TRBJ2-3, with D possibly matching TRBD1 (5 bases). CDR1 is SGHRS, CDR2 YFSETQ, per germline. The length of the CDR3 is 13 residues. Trimming took off 5 bases at V and 0 bases at J, with 7 bases between the two ends. The CDR3 is CASRGASTDTQYF. In nucleotides, the CDR3 is TGCGCCAGCAGAGGGGCGAGCACAGATACGCAGTATTTT.

J is TRBJ2-2 and V is TRBV7-3, with D uncertain. Germline V lookup: CDR1 SGHTA, CDR2 FQGTGA. The CDR3 loop spans 15 amino acids. V lost 1 base to trimming and J lost 4 bases, with 10 bases between them. CDR3 region: CASSLNPRSTGELFF. The CDR3 DNA sequence: TGTGCCAGCAGCTTAAACCCGAGGTCCACCGGGGAGCTGTTTTTT.

This chain connects TRBV7-3 to TRBJ1-2, with 7 bases aligning to TRBD1. Losses at the gene ends were 0 bases for V and 8 bases for J; bases not matched to a gene: 6. This CDR3 spans 14 amino acids. Germline lookup yields CDR1 SGHTA and CDR2 FQGTGA. The CDR3 DNA is TGTGCCAGCAGCTTAACGAGGGGGCCGGGAGGCTACACCTTC. Its protein is CASSLTRGPGGYTF.

This chain connects TRBV11-2 to TRBJ2-1, with TRBD2 matching over 12 bases. V lost 6 bases, J lost 4 bases, and 4 bases stayed unmatched. The CDR3 runs to 15 residues. Germline assignment: CDR1 SGHAT and CDR2 FQNNGV. The CDR3 DNA reads TGTGCCAGCAGGACTAGCGGGGGAAGGTACAATGAGCAGTTCTTC. It yields the protein CASRTSGGRYNEQFF.

This chain's CDR3 is CASSPWDSPNEKLFF. DNA for the CDR3: TGTGCCAGCAGCCCCTGGGACAGCCCAAATGAAAAACTGTTTTTT. This chain links TRBV27 with TRBJ1-4; 7 positions match TRBD1. The CDR3 extends over 15 amino acids. Germline V gene data show CDR1 as MNHEY and CDR2 as SMNVEV (reference sequence). Unmatched junction bases numbered 9, after V lost 6 bases and J lost 5 bases. Looking up the rest from reference TRBV27 and TRBJ1-4 gives the full variable domain: EAQVTQNPRYLITVTGKKLTVTCSQNMNHEYMSWYRQDPGLGLRQIYYSMNVEVTDKGDVPEGYKVSRKEKRNFPLILESPSPNQTSLYFCASSPWDSPNEKLFFGSGTQLSVL.

The rearrangement joins TRBV11-2 to TRBJ2-1; the D is unclear. CDR3 length: 14 residues. CDR1 is SGHAT, CDR2 FQNNGV, per germline. With 0 bases removed from V and 4 bases from J, the gap between germline ends came to 7 bases. This CDR3 reads CASSLDGGYNEQFF. CDR3 coding DNA: TGTGCCAGCAGCTTAGACGGCGGTTACAATGAGCAGTTCTTC.

The genes are TRBV25-1 and TRBJ1-1; no firm D call. CDR3 length: 11 residues. CDR1 MGHDK and CDR2 SYGVNS come from the germline V gene. V was trimmed by 6 bases and J by 5 bases, leaving 7 bases between them. Here the CDR3 DNA reads TGTGCCAGCAGGGGAGGGACTGAAGCTTTCTTT. Protein sequence: CASRGGTEAFF.

The gene calls are TRBV6-1 and TRBJ2-5; 10 nucleotides match TRBD2. The CDR3 has 17 amino acids. The V segment lost 4 bases and the J segment 0 bases; nucleotides outside the gene matches: 8. CDR1 and CDR2 (germline): MNHNS, SASEGT. The CDR3 DNA sequence: TGTGCCAGCAGTGTGGTGACTAGCGGGTCCTACCAAGAGACCCAGTACTTC. Its protein is CASSVVTSGSYQETQYF.

The chain joins TRBV5-1 to TRBJ2-6, with D unclear. The germline V gene encodes CDR1 SGHRS and CDR2 YFSETQ. The CDR3 is 18 amino acids. Trimming removed 5 bases at V and 0 bases at J, with 18 bases between. CDR3 in amino acids: CASSLPTQLGSGANVLTF. CDR3 bases: TGCGCCAGCAGTTTACCAACACAGCTGGGCTCTGGGGCCAACGTCCTGACTTTC. The whole variable domain, filled in from reference TRBV5-1 and TRBJ2-6, reads KAGVTQTPRYLIKTRGQQVTLSCSPISGHRSVSWYQQTPGQGLQFLFEYFSETQRNKGNFPGRFSGRQFSNSRSEMNVSTLELGDSALYLCASSLPTQLGSGANVLTFGAGSRLTVL.

This clone occurred a few times. The J gene is TRBJ1-3, the V gene TRBV30; 7 nucleotides agree with TRBD1. V shed 0 bases and J 6 bases; nucleotides not matched to a gene: 5. Germline lookup yields CDR1 GTSNPN and CDR2 SVGIG (reference sequence). The length of the CDR3 is 14 residues. Here the CDR3 reads CAWSVWDRVNTIYF. The CDR3 DNA is TGTGCCTGGAGTGTTTGGGACAGAGTAAACACCATATATTTT. Full variable domain (rest looked up from reference TRBV30 and TRBJ1-3): SQTIHQWPATLVQPVGSPLSLECTVEGTSNPNLYWYRQAAGRGLQLLFYSVGIGQISSEVPQNLSASRPQDRQFILSSKKLLLSDSGFYLCAWSVWDRVNTIYFGEGSWLTVV.

With regard to this clone: The junction shows a germline mismatch at one end, possibly a read error. The chain links TRBV4-1 to TRBJ1-5; D gene ambiguous. The germline gives CDR1 MGHRA, CDR2 YSYEKL. There are 13 residues in the CDR3. In DNA, the CDR3 is TGCGCCAGCAGCCAAGCTAGCTATCAGCCCCAGCATTTT. Translated, it gives CASSQASYQPQHF.

As concerns this clone: The sample holds other DNA sequences that translate to the same CDR3. The gene calls are TRBV19 and TRBJ2-3, with TRBD2 as a possible D gene (6 bases). The V end lost 5 bases, the J end lost 0 bases, and 12 bases lay between the germline ends. The CDR3 extends over 15 amino acids. Germline V CDR1 and CDR2: LNHDA, SQIVND (reference sequence). CDR3: CASSAGTPSTDTQYF. The CDR3, as DNA: TGTGCCAGTAGTGCCGGGACTCCCAGCACAGATACGCAGTATTTT.

The gene calls are TRBV4-3 and TRBJ2-7, with 15 nucleotides matching TRBD2. V lost 0 bases and J lost 3; bases outside the gene matches: 9. CDR3 length: 19 residues. Germline V gene lookup returns CDR1 LGHNA and CDR2 YSLEER. The CDR3 nucleotides read TGCGCCAGCAGCCAAGATTTTGGACTAGCGGGAGGGTCCCTCTACGAGCAGTACTTC. Translating it yields CASSQDFGLAGGSLYEQYF.

The chain uses TRBV6-6 and TRBJ2-1; 9 bases fit TRBD2. This CDR3 is built from 15 residues. The germline gives CDR1 MNHNY, CDR2 SVGAGI (reference sequence). With V trimmed by 2 bases and J by 4 bases, 3 bases remained unmatched. CDR3 protein: CASSYNAGGYNEQFF. CDR3 sequence (DNA): TGTGCCAGCAGTTACAACGCGGGAGGGTACAATGAGCAGTTCTTC.

The CDR3 DNA follows: TGTGCCAGCAGCGCCGCAGGGGCATGGAGCAATCAGCCCCAGCATTTT. It codes for CASSAAGAWSNQPQHF. The chain has TRBV28 and TRBJ1-5, with D possibly matching TRBD1 (6 bases). Trimming removed 6 bases from V and 1 base from J, with 16 bases in between. There are 16 residues in the CDR3. The germline gives CDR1 MDHEN, CDR2 SYDVKM.

The V and J genes are TRBV4-3 and TRBJ1-1; a weak D match, TRBD1 (6 bases). Germline CDR1 and CDR2: LGHNA and YSLEER. The V end was cut by 5 bases, the J end by 5 bases, with 12 bases between. This CDR3 region has 13 residues. For the CDR3, the DNA is TGCGCCAGCAGCACAGGGAGGGGTACTGAAGCTTTCTTT. Encoded protein: CASSTGRGTEAFF.

The V and J genes are TRBV7-9 and TRBJ1-1; a weak D match, TRBD1 (6 bases). The CDR3 spans 13 residues. The ends were cut back, 2 bases at V and 6 bases at J, with 10 bases in the middle. Germline V gene lookup returns CDR1 SEHNR and CDR2 FQNEAQ (reference sequence). The DNA of the CDR3 is TGTGCCAGCAGCTTAAATACAGGGTCTGAAGCTTTCTTT. Translation gives CASSLNTGSEAFF.

The chain uses TRBV6-6 and TRBJ1-5, with 7 bases aligning to TRBD1. CDR1 and CDR2 from the germline V gene are MNHNY and SVGAGI (reference sequence). This CDR3 contains 15 residues. The V and J ends lost 6 bases and 5 bases, in that order; junction bases with no gene match: 10. CDR3 sequence: CASSLEAGGYQPQHF. The CDR3 region has the DNA TGTGCCAGCAGCCTAGAGGCAGGGGGGTATCAGCCCCAGCATTTT.

This chain joins TRBV7-9 and TRBJ2-7; D not certain. Trimming shortened V by 4 bases and J by 7 bases, and 14 bases separated the two germline ends. The CDR3 totals 13 residues. In germline, CDR1 is SEHNR, CDR2 FQNEAQ (reference sequence). The CDR3 region is CASSSRLAEEQYF. CDR3 bases: TGTGCCAGCAGCTCTCGGTTGGCGGAAGAGCAGTACTTC.

V usage is TRBV5-5 and J usage is TRBJ1-1; D gene unclear. Trimming took 4 bases from V and 0 from J, leaving 7 bases between them. The CDR3 runs 13 residues. In germline, CDR1 is SGHKS, CDR2 YYEKEE (reference sequence). In DNA, the CDR3 is TGTGCCAGCAGCCTACAGTTGAACACTGAAGCTTTCTTT. Protein: CASSLQLNTEAFF. The entire variable domain, with the rest obtained from reference TRBV5-5 and TRBJ1-1, is as follows: DAGVTQSPTHLIKTRGQQVTLRCSPISGHKSVSWYQQVLGQGPQFIFQYYEKEERGRGNFPDRFSARQFPNYSSELNVNALLLGDSALYLCASSLQLNTEAFFGQGTRLTVV.

The CDR3 region has the DNA TGTGCCAGCTCACCACGCCAGGCAATTGCATACAATGAGCAGTTCTTC. Its translation: CASSPRQAIAYNEQFF. The rearrangement joins TRBV18 to TRBJ2-1; D gene ambiguous. V gave up 1 base and J gave up 4 bases, with 14 bases separating them. This CDR3 region has 16 residues. From germline, CDR1 is KGHSH and CDR2 LQKENI.

This clone was counted only a few times. The chain recombines TRBV6-6 with TRBJ1-1; possible D gene TRBD1, 6 bases. CDR1 MNHNY and CDR2 SVGAGI come from the germline V gene (reference sequence). V lost 7 bases and J lost 5, with 17 bases in between. The CDR3 consists of 14 residues. CDR3 nucleotide sequence: TGTGCCAGCATTATTCCAGACAGGATTACTGAAGCTTTCTTT. Translation gives CASIIPDRITEAFF.

The CDR3 loop is CASSEGQSTDTQYF. CDR3 in DNA: TGTGCCAGCAGTGAGGGCCAGAGCACAGATACGCAGTATTTT. The rearrangement uses TRBV2 and TRBJ2-3; D ambiguous. There are 14 residues in the CDR3. V lost 3 bases, J lost 0 bases, and 7 bases lay in between. Germline V gene data show CDR1 as SNHLY and CDR2 as FYNNEI.